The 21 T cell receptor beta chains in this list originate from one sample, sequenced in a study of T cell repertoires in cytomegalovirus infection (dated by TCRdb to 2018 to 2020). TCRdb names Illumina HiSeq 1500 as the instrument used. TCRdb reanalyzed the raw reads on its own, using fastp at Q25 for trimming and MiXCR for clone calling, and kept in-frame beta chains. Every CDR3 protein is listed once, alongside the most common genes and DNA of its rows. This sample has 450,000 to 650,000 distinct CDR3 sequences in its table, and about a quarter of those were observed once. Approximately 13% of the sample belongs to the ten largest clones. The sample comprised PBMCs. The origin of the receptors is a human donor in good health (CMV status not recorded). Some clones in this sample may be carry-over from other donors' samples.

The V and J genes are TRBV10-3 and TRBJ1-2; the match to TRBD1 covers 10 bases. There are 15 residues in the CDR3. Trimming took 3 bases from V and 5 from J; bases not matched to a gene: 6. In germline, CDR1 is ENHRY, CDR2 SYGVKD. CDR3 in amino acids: CAISDPGQGGYGYTF. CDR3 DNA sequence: TGTGCCATCAGTGACCCAGGACAGGGGGGGTATGGCTACACCTTC.

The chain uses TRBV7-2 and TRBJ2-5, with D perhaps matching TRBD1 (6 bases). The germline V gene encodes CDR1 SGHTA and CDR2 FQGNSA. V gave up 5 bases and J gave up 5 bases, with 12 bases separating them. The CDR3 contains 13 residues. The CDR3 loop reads CASSAGTRETQYF. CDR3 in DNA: TGTGCCAGCAGCGCCGGGACACGGGAGACCCAGTACTTC.

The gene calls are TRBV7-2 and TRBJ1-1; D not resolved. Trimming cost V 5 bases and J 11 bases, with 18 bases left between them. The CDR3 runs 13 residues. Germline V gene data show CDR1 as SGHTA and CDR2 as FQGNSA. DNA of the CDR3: TGTGCCAGCAGCCTAGTAGAAGCTCTGATCGCTTTCTTT. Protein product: CASSLVEALIAFF.

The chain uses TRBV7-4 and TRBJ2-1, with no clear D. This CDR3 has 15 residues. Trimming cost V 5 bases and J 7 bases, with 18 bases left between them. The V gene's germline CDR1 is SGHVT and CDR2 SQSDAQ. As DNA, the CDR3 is TGTGCCAGCAGCCGGACCCCAAATGGTTATAATGAGCAGTTCTTC. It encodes CASSRTPNGYNEQFF. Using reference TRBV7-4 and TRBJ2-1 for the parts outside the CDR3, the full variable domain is GAGVSQSPRYKVAKRGRDVALRCDSISGHVTLYWYRQTLGQGSEVLTYSQSDAQRDKSGRPSGRFSAERPERSVSTLKIQRTEQGDSAVYLCASSRTPNGYNEQFFGPGTRLTVL.

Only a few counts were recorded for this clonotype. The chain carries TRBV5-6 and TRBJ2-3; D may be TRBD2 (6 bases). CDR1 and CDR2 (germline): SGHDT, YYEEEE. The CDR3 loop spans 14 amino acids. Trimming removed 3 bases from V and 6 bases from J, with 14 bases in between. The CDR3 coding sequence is TGTGCCAGCAGCTGGCGCGTTGGGAGGGATACGCAGTATTTT. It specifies CASSWRVGRDTQYF.

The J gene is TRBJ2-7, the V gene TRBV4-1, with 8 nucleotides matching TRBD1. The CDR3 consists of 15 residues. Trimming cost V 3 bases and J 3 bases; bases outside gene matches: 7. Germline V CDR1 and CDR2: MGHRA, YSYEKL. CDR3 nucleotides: TGCGCCAGCAGCCACCCGGACAGGGCGGGCTACGAGCAGTACTTC. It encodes CASSHPDRAGYEQYF.

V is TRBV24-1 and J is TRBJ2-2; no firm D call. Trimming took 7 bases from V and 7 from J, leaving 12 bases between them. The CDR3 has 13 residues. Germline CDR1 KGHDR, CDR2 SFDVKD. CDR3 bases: TGTGCCACCAGATACCGTATGGACGGGGAGCTGTTTTTT. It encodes CATRYRMDGELFF.

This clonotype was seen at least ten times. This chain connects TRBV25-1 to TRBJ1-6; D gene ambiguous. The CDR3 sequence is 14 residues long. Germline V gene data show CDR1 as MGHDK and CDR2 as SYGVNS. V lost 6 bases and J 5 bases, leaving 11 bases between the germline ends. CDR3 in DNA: TGTGCCAGCAGGGGGTATAGAGATAATTCACCCCTCCACTTT. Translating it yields CASRGYRDNSPLHF.

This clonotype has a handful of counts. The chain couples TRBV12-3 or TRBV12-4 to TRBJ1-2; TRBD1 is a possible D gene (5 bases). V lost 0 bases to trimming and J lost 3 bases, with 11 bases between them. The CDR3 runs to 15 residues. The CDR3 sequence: CASSLALGADYGYTF. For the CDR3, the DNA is TGTGCCAGCAGTTTAGCGCTTGGGGCAGACTATGGCTACACCTTC.

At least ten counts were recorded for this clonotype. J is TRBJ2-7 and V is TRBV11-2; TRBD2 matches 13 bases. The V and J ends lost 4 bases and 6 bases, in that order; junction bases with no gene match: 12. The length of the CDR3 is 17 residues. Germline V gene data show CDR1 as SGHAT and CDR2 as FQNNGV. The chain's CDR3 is CASSSTLGLAGVGEQYV. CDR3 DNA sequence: TGTGCCAGCAGCTCGACCCTCGGACTAGCGGGAGTAGGCGAGCAGTACGTC.

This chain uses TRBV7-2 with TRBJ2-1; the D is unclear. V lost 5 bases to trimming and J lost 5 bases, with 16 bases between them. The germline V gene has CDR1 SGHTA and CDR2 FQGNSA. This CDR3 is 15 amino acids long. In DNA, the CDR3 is TGTGCCAGCAGCCTGGTGTCTTCGGGCGACAATGAGCAGTTCTTC. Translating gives CASSLVSSGDNEQFF.

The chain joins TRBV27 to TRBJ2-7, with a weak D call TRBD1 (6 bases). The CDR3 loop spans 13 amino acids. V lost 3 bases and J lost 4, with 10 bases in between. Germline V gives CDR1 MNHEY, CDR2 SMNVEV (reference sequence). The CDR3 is CASSFKQGYEQYV. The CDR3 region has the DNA TGTGCCAGCAGTTTCAAGCAGGGGTACGAGCAGTACGTC.

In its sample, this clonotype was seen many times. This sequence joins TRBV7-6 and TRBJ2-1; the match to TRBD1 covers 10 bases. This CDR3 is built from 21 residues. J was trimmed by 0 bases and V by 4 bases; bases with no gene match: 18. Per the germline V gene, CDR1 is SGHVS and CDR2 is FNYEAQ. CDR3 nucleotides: TGTGCCAGCAGCTCCCAGGCTAGACAGGGGGCGATCAGGGGCTCCTACAATGAGCAGTTCTTC. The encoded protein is CASSSQARQGAIRGSYNEQFF.

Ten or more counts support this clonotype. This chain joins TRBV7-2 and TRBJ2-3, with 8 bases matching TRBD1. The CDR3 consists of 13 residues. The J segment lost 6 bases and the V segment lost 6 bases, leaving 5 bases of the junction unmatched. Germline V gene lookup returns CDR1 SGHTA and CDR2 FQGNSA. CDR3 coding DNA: TGTGCCAGCAGTGGACAGGGAATGGATACGCAGTATTTT. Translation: CASSGQGMDTQYF.

The CDR3 sequence: CKGQENLNTEAFF. In nucleotides, the CDR3 is TGCAAAGGCCAGGAGAACCTTAACACTGAAGCTTTCTTT. The rearrangement joins TRBV20-1 to TRBJ1-1; no firm D call. The CDR3 spans 13 residues. Germline CDR1 DFQATT, CDR2 SNEGSKA (reference sequence).

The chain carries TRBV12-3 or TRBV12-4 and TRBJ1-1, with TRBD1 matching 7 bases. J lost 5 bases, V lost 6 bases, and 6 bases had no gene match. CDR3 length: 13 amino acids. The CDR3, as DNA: TGTGCCAGCAGGACACAGGGGAGGACTGAAGCTTTCTTT. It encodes CASRTQGRTEAFF.

The CDR3 sequence is CAHSTGGNTIYF. The CDR3 region has the DNA TGTGCCCACTCGACAGGTGGAAACACCATATATTTT. This chain joins TRBV30 and TRBJ1-3, with a possible D match to TRBD1 (6 bases). The CDR3 spans 12 residues. Trimming took off 8 bases at V and 3 bases at J, with 11 bases between the two ends. Germline loops: CDR1 GTSNPN, CDR2 SVGIG (reference sequence).

The CDR3 loop is CASSPTLGLSYEQYF. The CDR3 bases are TGTGCCAGCAGTCCAACCTTGGGACTGTCCTACGAGCAGTACTTC. The chain employs TRBV6-5 and TRBJ2-7; TRBD2 might be the D (6 bases). In germline, CDR1 is MNHEY, CDR2 SVGAGI. The V gene lost 5 bases and the J gene lost 1 base, with 15 bases spanning the gap. This CDR3 has 15 amino acids.

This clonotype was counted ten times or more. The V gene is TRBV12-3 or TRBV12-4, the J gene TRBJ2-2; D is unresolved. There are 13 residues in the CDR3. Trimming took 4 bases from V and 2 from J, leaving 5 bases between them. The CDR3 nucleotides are TGTGCCAGCAGTTACTATAACACCGGGGAGCTGTTTTTT. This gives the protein CASSYYNTGELFF.

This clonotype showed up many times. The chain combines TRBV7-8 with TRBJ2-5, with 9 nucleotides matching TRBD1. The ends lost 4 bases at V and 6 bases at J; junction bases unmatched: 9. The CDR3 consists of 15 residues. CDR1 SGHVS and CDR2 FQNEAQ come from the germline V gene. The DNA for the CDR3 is TGTGCCAGCAGCTCCGGGACAGGGATATTGCAGACCCAGTACTTC. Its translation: CASSSGTGILQTQYF.

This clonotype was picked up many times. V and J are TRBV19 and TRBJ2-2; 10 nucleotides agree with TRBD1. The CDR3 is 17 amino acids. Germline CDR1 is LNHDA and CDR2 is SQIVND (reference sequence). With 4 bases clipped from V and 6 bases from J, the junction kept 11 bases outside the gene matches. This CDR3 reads CASSKTRDRGSAGELFF. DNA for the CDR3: TGTGCCAGTAGTAAAACAAGGGACAGGGGAAGCGCCGGGGAGCTGTTTTTT.